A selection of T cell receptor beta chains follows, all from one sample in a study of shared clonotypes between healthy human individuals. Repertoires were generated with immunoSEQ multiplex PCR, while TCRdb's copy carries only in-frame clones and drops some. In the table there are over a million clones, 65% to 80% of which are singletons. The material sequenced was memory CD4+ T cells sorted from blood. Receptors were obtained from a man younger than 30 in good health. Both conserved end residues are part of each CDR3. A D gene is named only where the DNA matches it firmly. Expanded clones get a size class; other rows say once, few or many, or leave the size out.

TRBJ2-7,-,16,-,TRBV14,CASSQVNMDKPYEQYF,TGTGCCAGCAGCCAGGTAAACATGGACAAACCCTACGAGCAGTACTTC
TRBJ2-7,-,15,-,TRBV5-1,CASSGRVGRSYEQYF,TGCGCCAGCAGCGGAAGAGTAGGCAGATCCTACGAGCAGTACTTC
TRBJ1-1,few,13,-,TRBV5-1,CASSRGTAGEAFF,TGCGCCAGCAGCCGCGGGACCGCCGGTGAAGCTTTCTTT
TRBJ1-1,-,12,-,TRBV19,CASSPPSLEAFF,TGTGCCAGTAGTCCACCCAGTCTTGAAGCTTTCTTT
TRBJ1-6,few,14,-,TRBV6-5,CASRPPPDNSPLHF,TGTGCCAGCAGACCTCCCCCCGATAATTCACCCCTCCACTTT
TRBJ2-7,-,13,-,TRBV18,CASSLGGSYEQYF,TGTGCCAGCTCCCTGGGGGGCTCCTACGAGCAGTACTTC
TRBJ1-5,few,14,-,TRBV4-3,CASSQDLGNQPQHF,TGCGCCAGCAGCCAAGATTTGGGAAATCAGCCCCAGCATTTT
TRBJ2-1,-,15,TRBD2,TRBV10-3,CAISELPSGPNEQFF,TGTGCCATCAGTGAGCTCCCTAGCGGACCCAATGAGCAGTTCTTC
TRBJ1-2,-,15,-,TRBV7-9,CASSFGQNDNYGYTF,TGTGCCAGCAGCTTTGGACAGAACGATAACTATGGCTACACCTTC
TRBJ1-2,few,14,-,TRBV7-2,CASSPNRVRYGYTF,TGTGCCAGCAGCCCGAACAGGGTGCGCTATGGCTACACCTTC
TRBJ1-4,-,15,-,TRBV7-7,CASSLSAGSNEKLFF,TGTGCTAGCAGCTTAAGTGCGGGGTCTAATGAAAAACTGTTTTTT